Below are 10 T cell receptor beta chains sequenced from a single sample in a study of STAT3 mutations in large granular lymphocyte leukemia. Whole-study findings and limits: At least one immunodominant TCR beta clonotype appeared in every T-cell large granular lymphocyte leukemia patient.

The data were produced by immunoSEQ multiplex PCR, yet TCRdb's version contains in-frame clones alone and is incomplete. Of under 5,500 clones listed, 82% are singletons. Their recognized antigens are unknown. The sample consisted of peripheral blood mononuclear cells. The receptors were gathered from a man between 40 and 49 years old with T-cell large granular lymphocyte leukemia. Some clones in this sample may be carry-over from other donors' samples.

The rearrangement joins TRBV19 to TRBJ1-1, with TRBD1 as a possible D gene (6 bases). V was pared by 4 bases and J by 6 bases, with 15 bases between. The CDR3 sequence is 14 residues long. Germline CDR1 is LNHDA and CDR2 is SQIVND (reference sequence). This chain's CDR3 is CASSRELGGSEAFF. CDR3 bases: TGTGCCAGTAGTAGAGAACTGGGGGGCTCTGAAGCTTTCTTT.

This chain joins TRBV7-2 and TRBJ1-4, with TRBD1 matching 9 bases. The CDR3 covers 16 residues. Germline values: CDR1 SGHTA, CDR2 FQGNSA. Trimming removed 4 bases from V and 8 bases from J; junction bases left unmatched: 11. The CDR3 is CASSSQGAGFREKLFF. For the CDR3, the DNA is TGTGCCAGCAGCTCACAGGGGGCTGGATTTCGAGAAAAACTGTTTTTT.

The chain employs TRBV4-1 and TRBJ2-3; D is perhaps TRBD2 (5 bases). Trimming shortened V by 3 bases and J by 4 bases, and 5 bases separated the two germline ends. The CDR3 contains 12 residues. Germline V gives CDR1 MGHRA, CDR2 YSYEKL. The CDR3, as DNA: TGCGCCAGCAGCCAGAGGGCAGATACGCAGTATTTT. This codes for CASSQRADTQYF.

The chain employs TRBV5-8 and TRBJ2-3, with D perhaps matching TRBD2 (6 bases). V dropped 4 bases and J dropped 1 base, with 10 bases sitting between them. CDR1 SGHTS and CDR2 YDEGEE come from the germline V gene. This CDR3 contains 14 residues. CDR3 loop: CASSLSGGTDTQYF. The CDR3 DNA reads TGTGCCAGCAGCCTTAGCGGTGGCACAGATACGCAGTATTTT.

J is TRBJ1-6 and V is TRBV7-9, with a weak D call TRBD1 (5 bases). The CDR3 consists of 14 residues. Germline V gene lookup returns CDR1 SEHNR and CDR2 FQNEAQ (reference sequence). V was shortened by 1 base and J by 10 bases, with 11 bases between the two germline ends. CDR3 sequence reads: CASSLGRGESPLHF. The CDR3 nucleotides read TGTGCCAGCAGCTTAGGGAGGGGAGAATCACCCCTCCACTTT.

This clone has just one count. V gene TRBV9 combines with J gene TRBJ1-1; no clear D gene. Trimming removed 0 bases at V and 3 bases at J, with 6 bases between. The CDR3 loop spans 13 amino acids. Germline V gene sequence: CDR1 SGDLS, CDR2 YYNGEE. The CDR3 DNA follows: TGTGCCAGCAGCGTAGGGGGAGACACTGAAGCTTTCTTT. Amino acids: CASSVGGDTEAFF.

CDR3 sequence: CASSVGQPAGNTIYF. The CDR3 DNA follows: TGCGCCAGCAGCGTGGGACAGCCCGCTGGAAACACCATATATTTT. The chain has TRBV5-1 and TRBJ1-3; 7 bases are a match to TRBD1. Germline CDR1 reads SGHRS; CDR2 reads YFSETQ. Trimming removed 4 bases from V and 2 bases from J; junction bases left unmatched: 6. The CDR3 length is 15 residues.

V is TRBV7-2 and J is TRBJ2-7; D gene unclear. CDR3 length: 13 residues. V lost 0 bases and J 0 bases, leaving 3 bases between the germline ends. Germline-derived CDR1 and CDR2 are SGHTA and FQGNSA. The CDR3 here is CASSLAVSYEQYF. CDR3 bases: TGTGCCAGCAGCTTAGCGGTCTCCTACGAGCAGTACTTC.

The CDR3 loop is CASSYGDRWVETQYF. CDR3 coding DNA: TGTGCCAGCAGTTATGGGGACCGTTGGGTGGAGACCCAGTACTTC. The chain employs TRBV6-5 and TRBJ2-5; D is perhaps TRBD1 or TRBD2 (5 bases each). CDR1 is MNHEY and CDR2 is SVGAGI in the germline V gene. V was shortened by 3 bases and J by 5 bases, with 16 bases between the two germline ends. CDR3 size: 15 residues.

The chain employs TRBV29-1 and TRBJ1-2; D gene unclear. The CDR3 spans 10 residues. V was shortened by 3 bases and J by 6 bases, with 5 bases between the two germline ends. The V gene's germline CDR1 is SQVTM and CDR2 ANQGSEA. CDR3 residues: CSVEANGYTF. CDR3 nucleotide sequence: TGCAGCGTTGAGGCCAATGGCTACACCTTC.